This passage covers 5 T cell receptor beta chains from one sample sequenced in a study of CXCR3-negative and CXCR3-positive naive CD8 T cells. TRB cDNA was prepared as libraries by UMI-labeled 5' RACE. TCRdb reworked the 5' RACE reads into one entry per CDR3 protein, no DNA. The table lists over 100,000 distinct CDR3 sequences. The sample taken for sequencing was naive CXCR3- CD8+ T cells from blood. Subset in this sample: CD45RO-CCR7+CD27+CD95- naive CD8+ T cells lacking CXCR3 (TNR3-). The receptors were gathered from a human donor in good health. Some clones in this sample may be carry-over from other donors' samples.

The rearrangement links TRBV7-2 to TRBJ2-7; lacking DNA, the TRBD2 call made by TCRdb goes unchecked. This CDR3 has 13 residues. Germline CDR1 SGHTA, CDR2 FQGNSA. CDR3 sequence: CASSLVSAGEQYF.

The chain carries TRBV9 and TRBJ2-7; TCRdb returns TRBD1, unconfirmable since there is no DNA. The CDR3 loop spans 15 amino acids. CDR1 SGDLS and CDR2 YYNGEE come from the germline V gene. The CDR3 here is CASSVSWGKGGEQYF.

The CDR3 reads CSAPRLAGVDFVQYF. The chain combines TRBV20-1 with TRBJ2-7; TCRdb's D gene call, TRBD2, goes unchecked for lack of DNA. CDR3 length equals 15 residues. CDR1 DFQATT and CDR2 SNEGSKA come from the germline V gene (reference sequence).

J is TRBJ1-2 and V is TRBV30. This CDR3 is built from 13 residues. Germline CDR1 reads GTSNPN; CDR2 reads SVGIG (reference sequence). CDR3 protein: CAWSWGSYYGYTF.

The V and J genes are TRBV13 and TRBJ2-1; the D call of TRBD2 rests on TCRdb alone, since no DNA is present to check it. CDR1 and CDR2 from the germline V gene are PRHDT and FYEKMQ (reference sequence). This CDR3 spans 14 amino acids. CDR3 residues: CASSLSSGTLEQFF.